The TCR beta chain under discussion was sequenced for a study of CD8 T cells in ankylosing spondylitis. Study-level results: The disease-linked clones had a CD8+ phenotype and low blood frequencies. Seemingly characteristic of ankylosing spondylitis blood was a TCR beta motif consisting of eight highly homologous variants. Disease-associated clones were reportedly significantly overrepresented in matched ankylosing spondylitis synovial fluid.

TCRdb re-analysed the 5' RACE reads in MiXCR, keeping a single row per CDR3 protein. The sample has some 120,000 distinct CDR3 sequences; roughly an eighth are singletons. CDR3 length: 19 residues. V was pared by 6 bases and J by 4 bases, with 29 bases between. Germline assignment: CDR1 ENHRY and CDR2 SYGVKD. Details on this clonotype: What it binds is unknown.

The source is a female donor with ankylosing spondylitis or in good health (not recorded which). V usage is TRBV10-3 and J usage is TRBJ2-3; tentative D call: TRBD2 (5 bases). Material: blood, either unsorted or a sorted T cell fraction (not recorded which). The CDR3 loop is CAISDIFGRAERTSDTQYF. For the CDR3, the DNA is TGTGCCATCAGCGATATTTTTGGCAGAGCGGAGCGTACATCAGATACGCAGTATTTT.